The 22 T cell receptor beta chains below come from one sample, sequenced in a study of blood T cells in healthy people across ages. A second PCR of roughly 7 to 11 cycles used a sample-barcoded 5' primer and a J-beta primer mix. Via MiXCR, TCRdb re-called the 5' RACE reads, giving one row per CDR3 protein. The table shows 600,000 to 900,000 distinct CDR3 sequences, with under 30% occurring only once. This sample was shared with a second study, whose subject was T cells of mothers and their children.

Specimen: blood. These receptors were obtained from a boy between 10 and 17 years old in good health.

This clonotype has a handful of counts. The chain employs TRBV5-5 and TRBJ2-1; no clear D. The J call may be incorrect, as the DNA end agrees better with TRBJ2-5. Germline CDR1 and CDR2: SGHKS and YYEKEE (reference sequence). This CDR3 has 13 amino acids. The CDR3 DNA reads as TGTGCCAGCAGCTGGCGGACCGTGCAGACCCAGTACTTC. Protein: CASSWRTVQTQYF.

This clonotype was seen repeatedly, ten times or more. The chain employs TRBV28 and TRBJ2-5, with D perhaps TRBD1 or TRBD2 (6 bases each). This CDR3 comprises 14 residues. The V gene lost 4 bases and the J gene lost 4 bases, with 13 bases spanning the gap. CDR1 MDHEN and CDR2 SYDVKM come from the germline V gene. The CDR3 protein is CASSSTGGAETQYF. CDR3 nucleotide sequence: TGTGCCAGCAGTTCGACCGGGGGCGCAGAGACCCAGTACTTC.

This clonotype was found a few times. The J gene is TRBJ2-7, the V gene TRBV28; D remains unclear. The CDR3 totals 12 residues. The germline V gene encodes CDR1 MDHEN and CDR2 SYDVKM. The V end was cut by 6 bases, the J end by 5 bases, with 11 bases between. This chain's CDR3 is CASRVNNHEQYF. CDR3 sequence (DNA): TGTGCCAGCAGGGTCAACAACCACGAGCAGTACTTC.

The V call is TRBV7-9, the J call TRBJ2-1; 7 bases agree with TRBD1. From germline, CDR1 is SEHNR and CDR2 FQNEAQ (reference sequence). Trimming cost V 5 bases and J 8 bases; bases outside gene matches: 6. The CDR3 totals 13 residues. The CDR3 DNA follows: TGTGCCAGCAGCCCTAGGGACAGCTATGAGCAGTTCTTC. Encoded protein: CASSPRDSYEQFF.

The gene calls are TRBV2 and TRBJ1-2; D is possibly TRBD1 (6 bases). From germline, CDR1 is SNHLY and CDR2 FYNNEI. The CDR3 totals 14 residues. Trimming shortened V by 1 base and J by 8 bases, and 14 bases separated the two germline ends. The CDR3 nucleotides read TGTGCCAGCAGTGAAGTCCAGGGGCATCGAGGCTACACCTTC. It codes for CASSEVQGHRGYTF. The full variable domain, completed using reference TRBV2 and TRBJ1-2, is EPEVTQTPSHQVTQMGQEVILRCVPISNHLYFYWYRQILGQKVEFLVSFYNNEISEKSEIFDDQFSVERPDGSNFTLKIRSTKLEDSAMYFCASSEVQGHRGYTFGSGTRLTVV.

This chain links TRBV20-1 with TRBJ1-4; D may be TRBD1 (5 bases). V was shortened by 6 bases and J by 4 bases, with 12 bases between the two germline ends. CDR3 length: 13 amino acids. Germline-derived CDR1 and CDR2 are DFQATT and SNEGSKA (reference sequence). CDR3 sequence: CSAKGAYNEKLFF. Here the CDR3 DNA reads TGCAGTGCGAAAGGGGCCTATAATGAAAAACTGTTTTTT.

This clonotype came up a few times. The J gene is TRBJ2-2, the V gene TRBV21-1; the DNA was not compared with TRBD2, the D call given in the table. TRBV21-1 is recorded as a pseudogene. This CDR3 region has 14 residues. The CDR3 DNA reads TGTGCCAGCACGGTAGGGCGCTACACCGGGGAGCTGTTTTTT. Its translation is CASTVGRYTGELFF.

The chain links TRBV7-6 to TRBJ2-5; maybe TRBD2 (5 bases). The V gene lost 0 bases and the J gene lost 5 bases, with 10 bases spanning the gap. Looked up from germline, CDR1 is SGHVS and CDR2 is FNYEAQ. This CDR3 is 14 amino acids long. DNA of the CDR3: TGTGCCAGCAGCTTAGCATGGCCGGGGGAGACCCAGTACTTC. Amino acids: CASSLAWPGETQYF.

This clonotype came up once. The chain recombines TRBV12-3 or TRBV12-4 with TRBJ1-3, with D possibly being TRBD1 (6 bases). V lost 5 bases and J 6 bases, leaving 17 bases between the germline ends. This CDR3 has 15 amino acids. The CDR3 coding sequence is TGTGCCAGCAGTGTCCGACAGGACGTCGTAAACACCATATATTTT. Translation: CASSVRQDVVNTIYF.

This clonotype came up a few times. The rearrangement joins TRBV6-2 or TRBV6-3 to TRBJ2-7; D might be TRBD2 (5 bases). Germline values: CDR1 MNHEY, CDR2 SVGEGT. The V and J ends lost 4 bases and 7 bases respectively, with 29 bases between them. The CDR3 loop spans 18 amino acids. The CDR3 DNA reads as TGTGCCAGCAGTTTACGTTACCACCCATGGGGAGACTTCTGGGAGCAGTACTTC. This encodes CASSLRYHPWGDFWEQYF.

In its sample, this clonotype was seen a few times. The genes are TRBV19 and TRBJ1-2, with D tentatively TRBD1 (5 bases). V lost 7 bases and J lost 3, with 15 bases in between. The CDR3 totals 14 residues. Germline V gene lookup returns CDR1 LNHDA and CDR2 SQIVND (reference sequence). CDR3 amino acids: CASTGTALDYGYTF. CDR3 in DNA: TGTGCCAGTACCGGGACGGCTCTGGACTATGGCTACACCTTC.

There are a few counts of this clonotype. The chain has TRBV20-1 and TRBJ2-5; 9 bases line up with TRBD2. CDR3 length: 14 amino acids. Per the germline V gene, CDR1 is DFQATT and CDR2 is SNEGSKA (reference sequence). Written as DNA, the CDR3 is TGCAGCCTCTCCGGCAGCGGGGGGCCAGAGACCCAGTACTTC. Its protein product is CSLSGSGGPETQYF.

This clonotype was counted a few times. The chain is built from TRBV9 and TRBJ1-3; 9 positions agree with TRBD1. This CDR3 comprises 16 residues. Trimming cost V 2 bases and J 1 base; bases outside gene matches: 4. Germline CDR1 SGDLS, CDR2 YYNGEE. This CDR3 reads CASSVTGTGSGNTIYF. Here the CDR3 DNA reads TGTGCCAGCAGCGTCACCGGGACAGGGTCTGGAAACACCATATATTTT.

At least ten counts were recorded for this clonotype. The rearrangement links TRBV27 to TRBJ2-5; D may be TRBD2 (5 bases). V lost 6 bases and J 5 bases, leaving 10 bases between the germline ends. The CDR3 totals 12 residues. Germline V CDR1 and CDR2: MNHEY, SMNVEV (reference sequence). The CDR3 DNA follows: TGTGCCAGCAGCTTCCGGGGTGAGACCCAGTACTTC. Its protein is CASSFRGETQYF.

A few counts support this clonotype. The genes are TRBV20-1 and TRBJ1-2; possible D gene TRBD1, 5 bases. The CDR3 length is 13 residues. Germline V CDR1 and CDR2: DFQATT, SNEGSKA (reference sequence). The V end was cut by 5 bases, the J end by 3 bases, with 13 bases between. The CDR3 here is CSASEEGYYGYTF. The CDR3 region has the DNA TGCAGTGCTTCGGAGGAGGGGTACTATGGCTACACCTTC.

This clonotype came up a few times. The rearrangement uses TRBV7-9 and TRBJ1-1; D remains unclear. The V and J ends lost 6 bases and 0 bases respectively, with 8 bases between them. This CDR3 has 13 residues. In germline, CDR1 is SEHNR, CDR2 FQNEAQ (reference sequence). CDR3 residues: CASRDEMNTEAFF. CDR3 coding DNA: TGTGCCAGCAGGGACGAAATGAACACTGAAGCTTTCTTT.

This clonotype has more than one count but fewer than ten. The chain has TRBV21-1 and TRBJ2-5; the DNA was not compared with TRBD1, the D call given in the table. TRBV21-1 is classified as a pseudogene. The CDR3 is made up of 13 amino acids. The CDR3 here is CASTKDRLIVKFF. CDR3 nucleotide sequence: TGTGCCAGCACCAAGGACAGGCTGATCGTTAAGTTCTTC.

The chain is built from TRBV5-1 and TRBJ2-7, with 10 bases lining up with TRBD1. V was pared by 7 bases and J by 5 bases, with 12 bases of the junction left unmatched. The CDR3 runs 15 residues. CDR1 and CDR2 from the germline V gene are SGHRS and YFSETQ. The CDR3 loop reads CASGPGGTGAHEQYF. CDR3 coding DNA: TGCGCCAGCGGCCCAGGGGGGACAGGGGCCCACGAGCAGTACTTC.

In this sample, this clonotype turned up a few times. The rearrangement uses TRBV28 and TRBJ2-5; 7 nucleotides match TRBD2. The DNA end favors TRBJ2-7, so the J call may be wrong. Germline CDR1 MDHEN, CDR2 SYDVKM. This CDR3 is 17 amino acids long. CDR3 sequence reads: CASSFPPASGNSYEQYF. The CDR3 region has the DNA TGTGCCAGCAGTTTCCCCCCAGCTAGCGGAAACTCCTACGAGCAGTACTTC.

The chain joins TRBV3-1 to TRBJ1-1, with TRBD1 matching over 7 bases. Germline V gene sequence: CDR1 LGHDT, CDR2 YNNKEL (reference sequence). J gave up 5 bases and V 4 bases, and 10 bases lay outside the gene matches. This CDR3 has 15 residues. The CDR3 reads CASSPREQGRTEAFF. The DNA of the CDR3 is TGTGCCAGCAGCCCCCGGGAACAGGGGCGAACTGAAGCTTTCTTT.

The chain carries TRBV10-3 and TRBJ1-1; 9 nucleotides align to TRBD1. Losses at the gene ends were 7 bases for V and 6 bases for J; bases not matched to a gene: 9. Germline loops: CDR1 ENHRY, CDR2 SYGVKD. The length of the CDR3 is 14 residues. In DNA form, the CDR3 reads TGTGCCATCAACCCGGGACAGGGAACCCCTGAAGCTTTCTTT. This translates into CAINPGQGTPEAFF.

This sequence joins TRBV7-2 and TRBJ2-2; TRBD1 matches at 8 bases. The V gene's germline CDR1 is SGHTA and CDR2 FQGNSA. V lost 4 bases and J lost 3; bases outside the gene matches: 7. The CDR3 is made up of 16 amino acids. CDR3 protein: CASSSVAGGHTGELFF. The CDR3 DNA reads as TGTGCCAGCAGCTCCGTAGCAGGGGGCCACACCGGGGAGCTGTTTTTT.